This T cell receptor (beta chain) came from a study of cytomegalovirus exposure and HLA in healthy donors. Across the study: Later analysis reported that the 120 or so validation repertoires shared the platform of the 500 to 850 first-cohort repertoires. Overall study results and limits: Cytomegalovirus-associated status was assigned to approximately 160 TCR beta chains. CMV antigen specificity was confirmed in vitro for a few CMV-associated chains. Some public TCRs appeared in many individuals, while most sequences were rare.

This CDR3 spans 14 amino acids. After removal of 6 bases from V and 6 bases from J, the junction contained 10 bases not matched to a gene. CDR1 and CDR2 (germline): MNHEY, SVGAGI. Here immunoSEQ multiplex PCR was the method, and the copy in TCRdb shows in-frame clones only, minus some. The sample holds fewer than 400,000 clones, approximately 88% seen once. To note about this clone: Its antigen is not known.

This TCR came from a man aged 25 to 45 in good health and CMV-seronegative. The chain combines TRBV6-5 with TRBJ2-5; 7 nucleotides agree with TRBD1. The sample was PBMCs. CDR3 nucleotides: TGTGCCAGCAGCAGGGGACAGCCTCTACAGACCCAGTACTTC. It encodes CASSRGQPLQTQYF.